The next 27 T cell receptor beta chains were all read from a single sample in a study of blood T cell repertoires in COVID-19. Produced via immunoSEQ multiplex PCR; TCRdb's table is partial and in-frame only. The sample contains some 270,000 clones, around nine tenths of which appear only once. Specimen: peripheral blood. The source is an older woman who had recovered from COVID-19.

V is TRBV18 and J is TRBJ1-2; D is undetermined. Deletions cut 2 bases from V and 10 bases from J, with 14 bases between. The CDR3 spans 13 residues. Germline assignment: CDR1 KGHSH and CDR2 LQKENI. Here the CDR3 DNA reads TGTGCCAGCTCACCAGGCCAGGATCAGGACTACACCTTC. Protein product: CASSPGQDQDYTF.

The gene calls are TRBV3-1 (or the pseudogene TRBV3-2) and TRBJ2-3; no definite D call. In germline, CDR1 is LGHDT, CDR2 YNNKEL (reference sequence). V was cut by 6 bases and J by 6 bases, with 19 bases left in between. The CDR3 is 15 amino acids. The CDR3 sequence is CASSYRPNPEDTQYF. CDR3 nucleotides: TGTGCCAGCAGTTACCGTCCCAATCCGGAGGATACGCAGTATTTT.

This chain uses TRBV7-9 with TRBJ2-1, with TRBD1 as a possible D gene (6 bases). Trimming took 4 bases from V and 4 from J, leaving 11 bases between them. Germline values: CDR1 SEHNR, CDR2 FQNEAQ (reference sequence). The CDR3 spans 14 residues. CDR3 sequence: CASSYSGQYNEQFF. CDR3 in DNA: TGTGCCAGCAGCTACTCCGGACAGTACAATGAGCAGTTCTTC.

This chain joins TRBV27 and TRBJ2-7, with D possibly matching TRBD2 (5 bases). The V end lost 4 bases, the J end lost 7 bases, and 23 bases lay between the germline ends. Germline CDR1 and CDR2: MNHEY and SMNVEV (reference sequence). CDR3 size: 16 residues. The CDR3 loop reads CASSSIASPPLGEQYF. DNA for the CDR3: TGTGCCAGCAGTTCAATAGCGAGTCCCCCTCTGGGAGAGCAGTACTTC.

The sample holds a few counts of this clone. The gene calls are TRBV5-6 and TRBJ2-3; 12 bases are shared with TRBD2. CDR3 length equals 14 residues. The germline V gene has CDR1 SGHDT and CDR2 YYEEEE. V trimming: 3 bases; J trimming: 11 bases; junction bases outside the gene matches: 7. CDR3 coding DNA: TGTGCCAGCAGCTCATCCCTAGCGGGGGGGATGCAGTATTTT. This gives the protein CASSSSLAGGMQYF. Supplemented by reference TRBV5-6 and TRBJ2-3, the full variable domain reads DAGVTQSPTHLIKTRGQQVTLRCSPKSGHDTVSWYQQALGQGPQFIFQYYEEEERQRGNFPDRFSGHQFPNYSSELNVNALLLGDSALYLCASSSSLAGGMQYFGPGTRLTVL.

The chain employs TRBV28 and TRBJ1-2, with D possibly TRBD1 on 5 matching bases. The germline V and J ends were trimmed by 7 bases and 7 bases, with 16 bases remaining between them. The germline V gene encodes CDR1 MDHEN and CDR2 SYDVKM. The CDR3 runs 13 residues. CDR3 protein: CASIWTGGSGYTF. The CDR3 DNA reads as TGTGCCAGCATCTGGACGGGGGGAAGTGGCTACACCTTC.

The chain recombines TRBV9 with TRBJ1-2, with 11 bases fitting TRBD1. The CDR3 spans 15 residues. Germline-derived CDR1 and CDR2 are SGDLS and YYNGEE. V lost 0 bases, J lost 4 bases, and 2 bases stayed unmatched. CDR3 coding DNA: TGTGCCAGCAGCGTAGAGGGGACAGGGGGCTATGGCTACACCTTC. Translated, it gives CASSVEGTGGYGYTF.

The chain combines TRBV2 with TRBJ2-5, with unresolved D. This CDR3 region has 11 residues. The germline V gene encodes CDR1 SNHLY and CDR2 FYNNEI. Trimming shortened V by 8 bases and J by 0 bases, and 4 bases separated the two germline ends. The CDR3: CASRYQETQYF. The CDR3, as DNA: TGTGCCAGCCGTTACCAAGAGACCCAGTACTTC.

The chain recombines TRBV7-3 with TRBJ1-1, with 7 bases identical to TRBD1. CDR1 and CDR2 (germline): SGHTA, FQGTGA. This CDR3 is built from 14 residues. V lost 5 bases to trimming and J lost 5 bases; unmatched junction nucleotides: 8. CDR3 in amino acids: CASSRRQGSTEAFF. CDR3 nucleotide sequence: TGTGCCAGCAGCCGGAGACAGGGATCTACTGAAGCTTTCTTT.

The rearrangement uses TRBV5-1 and TRBJ1-1, with D uncertain. Trimming cost V 4 bases and J 3 bases, with 13 bases left between them. The CDR3 is 14 residues long. Germline V gives CDR1 SGHRS, CDR2 YFSETQ. The CDR3 DNA follows: TGCGCCAGCAGCCAAACCTACGGGGACACTGAAGCTTTCTTT. This gives the protein CASSQTYGDTEAFF.

The chain couples TRBV29-1 to TRBJ1-3; D is uncertain. This CDR3 is built from 13 residues. Germline V gene data show CDR1 as SQVTM and CDR2 as ANQGSEA. The V end lost 4 bases, the J end lost 0 bases, and 7 bases lay between the germline ends. The CDR3: CSVAPISGNTIYF. The CDR3 nucleotides are TGCAGCGTTGCCCCTATCTCTGGAAACACCATATATTTT.

This clone has only a few counts. CDR3 protein: CASSQVRAEAFF. Written as DNA, the CDR3 is TGTGCCAGCAGCCAAGTTCGGGCTGAAGCTTTCTTT. The rearrangement links TRBV4-2 to TRBJ1-1; D not resolved. This CDR3 contains 12 residues. Trimming removed 1 base at V and 6 bases at J, with 6 bases between. In germline, CDR1 is LGHNA, CDR2 YNFKEQ.

The rearrangement links TRBV3-1 (or the pseudogene TRBV3-2) to TRBJ2-1, with 10 bases fitting TRBD1. Per germline, CDR1 LGHDT and CDR2 YNNKEL (reference sequence). V was clipped by 3 bases and J by 11 bases; unmatched bases: 4. CDR3 length: 13 residues. The CDR3 sequence is CASSHPDRGKQFF. CDR3 DNA: TGTGCCAGCAGCCACCCGGACAGGGGGAAGCAGTTCTTC.

The chain recombines TRBV27 with TRBJ1-1; tentatively, D is TRBD1 (6 bases). Germline-derived CDR1 and CDR2 are MNHEY and SMNVEV (reference sequence). The V end lost 3 bases, the J end lost 2 bases, and 16 bases lay between the germline ends. The CDR3 covers 16 residues. CDR3 loop: CASSLLLSGTNTEAFF. The CDR3 DNA sequence: TGTGCCAGCAGTTTGCTCCTGTCAGGGACAAACACTGAAGCTTTCTTT.

The chain couples TRBV29-1 to TRBJ1-1; D possibly corresponds to TRBD1 (6 bases). The CDR3 spans 11 residues. The V gene's germline CDR1 is SQVTM and CDR2 ANQGSEA. V shed 6 bases and J shed 8 bases, with 13 bases lying between them. CDR3 region: CSVQDSDEAFF. The CDR3 DNA reads TGCAGCGTACAGGACAGCGACGAAGCTTTCTTT. Supplemented by reference TRBV29-1 and TRBJ1-1, the full variable domain reads SAVISQKPSRDICQRGTSLTIQCQVDSQVTMMFWYRQQPGQSLTLIATANQGSEATYESGFVIDKFPISRPNLTFSTLTVSNMSPEDSSIYLCSVQDSDEAFFGQGTRLTVV.

The table lists this clone with a count of one. The genes are TRBV20-1 and TRBJ1-2; 10 nucleotides align to TRBD1. CDR3 length: 14 residues. V was clipped by 3 bases and J by 8 bases; unmatched bases: 9. CDR1 is DFQATT, CDR2 SNEGSKA, per germline (reference sequence). This CDR3 is CSASKGQGRGGYTF. Here the CDR3 DNA reads TGCAGTGCTAGTAAGGGACAGGGGAGGGGAGGCTACACCTTC.

The rearrangement joins TRBV6-4 to TRBJ1-4; D unresolved. Trimming cost V 4 bases and J 7 bases, with 13 bases left between them. The CDR3 is 14 residues long. CDR1 and CDR2 (germline): MRHNA, SNTAGT. This CDR3 reads CASSALPTGEKLFF. The CDR3 nucleotides are TGTGCCAGCAGTGCGCTCCCGACGGGTGAAAAACTGTTTTTT.

The chain uses TRBV9 and TRBJ2-7; TRBD1 aligns across 7 bases. Germline CDR1 reads SGDLS; CDR2 reads YYNGEE. This CDR3 is 16 amino acids long. V shed 0 bases and J 4 bases; nucleotides not matched to a gene: 10. For the CDR3, the DNA is TGTGCCAGCAGCGTAGAGGTTGGGGGACAGCCTTACGAGCAGTACTTC. This gives the protein CASSVEVGGQPYEQYF.

In nucleotides, the CDR3 is TGTGCCAGCAGCTTCGGGACAGGGAGTTACAATGAGCAGTTCTTC. Encoded protein: CASSFGTGSYNEQFF. V usage is TRBV5-4 and J usage is TRBJ2-1, with TRBD1 identical over 9 bases. With V trimmed by 2 bases and J by 4 bases, 4 bases remained unmatched. CDR1 is SGHNT, CDR2 YYREEE, per germline (reference sequence). The CDR3 runs 15 residues.

The V gene is TRBV5-1, the J gene TRBJ2-3, with D maybe TRBD2 (5 bases). Germline V gives CDR1 SGHRS, CDR2 YFSETQ. The length of the CDR3 is 13 residues. Trimming left V 1 base short and J 3 bases short, with 6 bases between. CDR3 bases: TGCGCCAGCAGCTTGTCGGGGACAGATACGCAGTATTTT. This gives the protein CASSLSGTDTQYF.

This rearrangement joins TRBV27 to TRBJ2-7; D not resolved. The CDR3 is 14 amino acids. In germline, CDR1 is MNHEY, CDR2 SMNVEV (reference sequence). V lost 6 bases and J 0 bases, leaving 12 bases between the germline ends. The CDR3 bases are TGTGCCAGCAGGCCTCTAATTAACTCCTACGAGCAGTACTTC. This codes for CASRPLINSYEQYF.

CDR3 DNA: TGTGCCAGCTCGCTCGCTAGCGGGGGGGCCTTGACAGATACGCAGTATTTT. This gives the protein CASSLASGGALTDTQYF. The genes are TRBV18 and TRBJ2-3; TRBD2 matches 12 bases. V was pared by 6 bases and J by 3 bases, with 10 bases of the junction left unmatched. The CDR3 is 17 residues long. Germline values: CDR1 KGHSH, CDR2 LQKENI. The whole variable domain, remainder taken from reference TRBV18 and TRBJ2-3, is NAGVMQNPRHLVRRRGQEARLRCSPMKGHSHVYWYRQLPEEGLKFMVYLQKENIIDESGMPKERFSAEFPKEGPSILRIQQVVRGDSAAYFCASSLASGGALTDTQYFGPGTRLTVL.

The chain combines TRBV4-1 with TRBJ2-1; 9 positions agree with TRBD1. V lost 4 bases, J lost 3 bases, and 4 bases stayed unmatched. Germline CDR1 is MGHRA and CDR2 is YSYEKL. The CDR3 runs to 15 residues. This CDR3 is CASSLRDRDYNEQFF. CDR3 nucleotides: TGCGCCAGCAGCCTCCGGGACAGGGACTACAATGAGCAGTTCTTC.

The chain joins TRBV27 to TRBJ1-5; D not certain. This CDR3 is built from 14 residues. The germline V and J ends were trimmed by 4 bases and 0 bases, with 7 bases remaining between them. Germline CDR1 reads MNHEY; CDR2 reads SMNVEV (reference sequence). The CDR3 sequence: CASSYAYSNQPQHF. DNA for the CDR3: TGTGCCAGCAGTTATGCGTATAGCAATCAGCCCCAGCATTTT.

The rearrangement links TRBV2 to TRBJ2-2, with TRBD1 matching 8 bases. The length of the CDR3 is 15 residues. The germline CDR1 and CDR2 sequences are SNHLY and FYNNEI. After removal of 9 bases from V and 0 bases from J, the junction contained 6 bases not matched to a gene. The CDR3 region has the DNA TGTGCCAGTACCGGGACAGGCGCGAACACCGGGGAGCTGTTTTTT. Translating gives CASTGTGANTGELFF.

The V call is TRBV12-3 or TRBV12-4, the J call TRBJ2-5; no clear D. This CDR3 has 12 amino acids. The V end lost 3 bases, the J end lost 4 bases, and 6 bases lay between the germline ends. Here the CDR3 DNA reads TGTGCCAGCAGTTTTTCCTCAGAGACCCAGTACTTC. Its translation is CASSFSSETQYF.

The chain carries TRBV5-8 and TRBJ1-5, with TRBD1 as a possible D gene (5 bases). The CDR3 has 15 amino acids. Germline V gene lookup returns CDR1 SGHTS and CDR2 YDEGEE. The V gene lost 2 bases and the J gene lost 0 bases, with 9 bases spanning the gap. Here the CDR3 DNA reads TGTGCCAGCAGCTTCCAGGGTACTAGCAATCAGCCCCAGCATTTT. Protein product: CASSFQGTSNQPQHF.